This T cell receptor (beta chain) appears in the sequencing data of a study of blood T cell repertoires in COVID-19. At the level of the study: Researchers got acute and convalescent COVID-19 samples from the United States, Italy and Spain. T cells, B-cell-depleted T cells, or PBMCs supplied cDNA or gDNA.

This CDR3 is built from 16 residues. V dropped 5 bases and J dropped 2 bases, with 15 bases sitting between them. Germline loops: CDR1 MNHEY, CDR2 SMNVEV (reference sequence). Authors' methods: Reference gene primer amplification yielded estimated nucleated cell counts. Data came from immunoSEQ multiplex PCR; TCRdb stores just in-frame clones and leaves some out. For V, J and clone size, that table is used; D and trimming come from the DNA. Here the sample spans approximately 100,000 clones, about 89% being singletons. Sequencing was carried out using peripheral blood. The TCR originated in a human donor with acute or convalescent COVID-19. The donor label of this sample is uncertain. This chain joins TRBV27 and TRBJ1-4; D is ambiguous. This CDR3 reads CASSPLRAGTNEKLFF. The CDR3 DNA is TGTGCCAGCAGTCCGCTACGAGCGGGGACTAATGAAAAACTGTTTTTT.